This TCR beta chain comes out of a study of blood T cell repertoires in COVID-19. About the study: T cells, B-cell-depleted T cells, or PBMCs provided the cDNA or gDNA that served as material.

The CDR3 contains 15 residues. Germline V gene lookup returns CDR1 KGHDR and CDR2 SFDVKD. V lost 0 bases and J lost 0, with 6 bases in between. Patients of the Seattle cohort, enrolled during active infection, were followed longitudinally. In the source study's methods: How many nucleated cells were present was estimated from reference gene primer amplification. Method: immunoSEQ multiplex PCR; TCRdb's copy keeps in-frame clones and lacks some. V, J and clone size were drawn from that table, and D and trimming were deduced from the DNA. Here the sample spans 270,000 or so clones, under 90% being singletons.

The source of this sequence is a woman in her twenties or thirties with COVID-19, enrolled during active disease. This chain joins TRBV24-1 and TRBJ2-3, with D possibly matching TRBD2 (6 bases). The source material was peripheral blood. The CDR3 sequence is CATSDLGTSTDTQYF. CDR3 coding DNA: TGTGCCACCAGTGATTTGGGGACTAGCACAGATACGCAGTATTTT.